This TCR beta chain comes out of a study of T cells in Graves' hyperthyroidism and ophthalmopathy. This clonotype was seen a handful of times. Its antigen is unidentified. Study-wide results and limits: Ophthalmopathy cases were set apart from stable hyperthyroidism by a 13 V-J model.

TCR beta CDR3 regions were amplified from RNA transcripts. First-round RT-PCR targeting the TCR CDR3 was performed with the HTBI primer set. TCRdb reprocessed the multiplex PCR reads via MiXCR and lists one record per CDR3 protein. The sample holds fewer than 650,000 distinct CDR3 sequences, about 14% seen once. CDR1 and CDR2 from the germline V gene are MNHEY and SVGAGI. Deletions cut 2 bases from V and 2 bases from J, with 15 bases between. The CDR3 loop spans 16 amino acids. The sequence derives from a woman aged 25 to 39 with Graves' hyperthyroidism that later progressed to Graves' ophthalmopathy. The rearrangement uses TRBV6-5 and TRBJ1-2, with D hard to call. Source material: blood. CDR3: CASSYLTTLTNYGYTF. The CDR3 nucleotides are TGTGCCAGCAGTTACCTCACAACCCTAACAAACTATGGCTACACCTTC.